What follows are 15 T cell receptor beta chains derived from one specimen sequenced in a study of T cells in Graves' hyperthyroidism and ophthalmopathy. Amplification of TCR beta CDR3 regions was performed using RNA transcripts as template. The TCR CDR3 first-round RT-PCR relied on the HTBI primer set. TCRdb re-analysed the multiplex PCR reads in MiXCR, keeping a single row per CDR3 protein. Of about 570,000 distinct CDR3 sequences listed, around 15% are singletons. The sequencing sample was made of blood. The receptors were gathered from a woman in her 40s with Graves' hyperthyroidism.

The chain is built from TRBV20-1 and TRBJ2-5; TRBD1 matches 9 bases. Germline V gives CDR1 DFQATT, CDR2 SNEGSKA (reference sequence). The CDR3 is 15 amino acids. V was clipped by 2 bases and J by 3 bases; unmatched bases: 7. This chain's CDR3 is CSARIPGQGKETQYF. DNA for the CDR3: TGCAGTGCTAGAATACCGGGACAGGGAAAAGAGACCCAGTACTTC.

The chain carries TRBV5-6 and TRBJ1-3; D ambiguous. Germline lookup yields CDR1 SGHDT and CDR2 YYEEEE. Trimming removed 2 bases from V and 1 base from J, with 10 bases in between. The CDR3 has 15 residues. The CDR3 nucleotides are TGTGCCAGCAGCTTAGGCGCCGGATCTGGAAACACCATATATTTT. It is translated as CASSLGAGSGNTIYF.

The rearrangement joins TRBV4-1 to TRBJ2-7, with D perhaps TRBD1 or TRBD2 (7 bases each). V lost 4 bases and J 3 bases, leaving 13 bases between the germline ends. Germline V gives CDR1 MGHRA, CDR2 YSYEKL. The CDR3 is made up of 14 amino acids. CDR3 sequence reads: CASSRQGEGYEQYF. DNA of the CDR3: TGCGCCAGCAGCCGGCAGGGGGAGGGCTACGAGCAGTACTTC.

The chain has TRBV7-3 and TRBJ2-2, with D possibly TRBD1 on 6 matching bases. This CDR3 region has 16 residues. Germline V lookup: CDR1 SGHTA, CDR2 FQGTGA. V was pared by 5 bases and J by 0 bases, with 13 bases between. The CDR3 loop reads CASSPRTAANTGELFF. In DNA, the CDR3 is TGTGCCAGCAGCCCGCGGACAGCGGCGAACACCGGGGAGCTGTTTTTT.

This clonotype was seen ten or more times. The chain links TRBV28 to TRBJ1-6; 12 bases align to TRBD1. Germline values: CDR1 MDHEN, CDR2 SYDVKM. The trim removed 7 bases at V and 8 bases at J, leaving 12 bases unmatched. This CDR3 spans 17 amino acids. The CDR3, as DNA: TGTGCCAGCACCGGGGGGGGACAGGGGGCTTCCTATTCACCCCTCCACTTT. Amino acids: CASTGGGQGASYSPLHF. Variable domain in full (rest from reference TRBV28 and TRBJ1-6): DVKVTQSSRYLVKRTGEKVFLECVQDMDHENMFWYRQDPGLGLRLIYFSYDVKMKEKGDIPEGYSVSREKKERFSLILESASTNQTSMYLCASTGGGQGASYSPLHFGNGTRLTVT.

This clonotype was detected many times. The V gene is TRBV12-3 or TRBV12-4, the J gene TRBJ1-2; 8 nucleotides align to TRBD1. The length of the CDR3 is 14 residues. V dropped 5 bases and J dropped 3; count of bases not matched to a gene: 5. In DNA, the CDR3 is TGTGCCAGCAGTGTGACAGGGGTTTACTATGGCTACACCTTC. Translated, it gives CASSVTGVYYGYTF.

This clonotype has more than one count but fewer than ten. J is TRBJ1-4 and V is TRBV12-3 or TRBV12-4; D perhaps matches TRBD1 (5 bases). This CDR3 is built from 13 residues. Trimming removed 3 bases from V and 5 bases from J, with 7 bases in between. The CDR3 nucleotides read TGTGCCAGCAGTTTTAGGGACAATGAAAAACTGTTTTTT. Translated: CASSFRDNEKLFF.

This clonotype was recorded many times. This chain connects TRBV7-3 to TRBJ2-3, with TRBD2 matching 10 bases. The CDR3 has 19 amino acids. Germline trimming cut 2 bases from V and 2 bases from J; bases unmatched to any gene: 13. CDR1 and CDR2 (germline): SGHTA, FQGTGA. CDR3 loop: CASSLSQPGLARNTDTQYF. The CDR3 nucleotides are TGTGCCAGCAGCTTATCCCAACCGGGACTAGCGCGGAACACAGATACGCAGTATTTT.

This rearrangement joins TRBV6-2 or TRBV6-3 to TRBJ1-5; TRBD1 matches at 8 bases. Germline CDR1 MNHEY, CDR2 SVGEGT. This CDR3 is built from 17 residues. The trim removed 3 bases at V and 4 bases at J, leaving 11 bases unmatched. The DNA of the CDR3 is TGTGCCAGCAGTTATAGGCGCGGACAGGGAGGGAATCAGCCCCAGCATTTT. Translating it yields CASSYRRGQGGNQPQHF.

This clonotype was seen ten or more times. This chain joins TRBV30 and TRBJ2-3; D is undetermined. The CDR3 is 12 residues long. The germline V gene has CDR1 GTSNPN and CDR2 SVGIG (reference sequence). With 5 bases removed from V and 3 bases from J, the gap between germline ends came to 9 bases. The CDR3 sequence is CAWGSFTDTQYF. In DNA, the CDR3 is TGTGCCTGGGGGTCGTTTACAGATACGCAGTATTTT. The complete variable domain, with remaining parts taken from reference TRBV30 and TRBJ2-3, reads SQTIHQWPATLVQPVGSPLSLECTVEGTSNPNLYWYRQAAGRGLQLLFYSVGIGQISSEVPQNLSASRPQDRQFILSSKKLLLSDSGFYLCAWGSFTDTQYFGPGTRLTVL.

This clonotype has a count of ten or more. The J gene is TRBJ2-3, the V gene TRBV6-1; TRBD1 might be the D (6 bases). The germline CDR1 and CDR2 sequences are MNHNS and SASEGT. This CDR3 has 15 residues. The germline V and J ends were trimmed by 5 bases and 3 bases, with 15 bases remaining between them. This CDR3 reads CASSLQGHETDTQYF. The DNA of the CDR3 is TGTGCCAGCAGTCTACAGGGACACGAGACAGATACGCAGTATTTT.

This clonotype was recorded many times. This rearrangement joins TRBV11-2 to TRBJ1-2; D is uncertain. The CDR3 runs 13 residues. Per the germline V gene, CDR1 is SGHAT and CDR2 is FQNNGV. V gave up 5 bases and J gave up 6 bases, with 13 bases separating them. The CDR3 DNA sequence: TGTGCCAGCAGCACACAACTTGGTAATGGCTACACCTTC. Translating it yields CASSTQLGNGYTF.

The chain is built from TRBV6-2 or TRBV6-3 and TRBJ2-7, with 8 bases fitting TRBD1. V lost 3 bases to trimming and J lost 3 bases; unmatched junction nucleotides: 4. The CDR3 spans 14 residues. CDR1 and CDR2 (germline): MNHEY, SVGEGT. CDR3 residues: CASSYDRGLYEQYF. For the CDR3, the DNA is TGTGCCAGCAGTTATGACAGGGGCCTCTACGAGCAGTACTTC.

This clonotype was seen at least ten times. V is TRBV7-2 and J is TRBJ2-3; 9 bases agree with TRBD2. Germline values: CDR1 SGHTA, CDR2 FQGNSA. The CDR3 has 16 amino acids. V lost 1 base and J lost 3; bases outside the gene matches: 5. The CDR3 reads CASSLVSGSVTDTQYF. In DNA, the CDR3 is TGTGCCAGCAGCTTAGTTAGCGGGAGCGTTACAGATACGCAGTATTTT.

This clonotype was found many times. The genes are TRBV2 and TRBJ1-5; TRBD1 agrees at 7 bases. Germline CDR1 reads SNHLY; CDR2 reads FYNNEI. V lost 2 bases and J lost 5; bases outside the gene matches: 3. This CDR3 region has 14 residues. DNA for the CDR3: TGTGCCAGCAGTGAAAACCAGGGGGATCAGCCCCAGCATTTT. This translates into CASSENQGDQPQHF.